This T cell receptor (beta chain) was sequenced in a study of blood T cell repertoires in COVID-19 (dated by TCRdb to the early 2020s). At the level of the whole study: Collaborator samples came from the United States, Italy and Spain and covered acute and convalescent phases of COVID-19. The repertoires were released in a freely available public database intended as a resource for research on the immune response to SARS-CoV-2. The material from the prospective study consisted of cDNA or gDNA derived from T cells, B-cell-depleted T cells, or PBMCs. Where available, HLA class I and class II types were obtained from metadata supplied by the sample provider rather than from assay-based typing. Deeply sampled blood TCRbeta repertoires from subjects exposed to, actively infected with, or recovered from COVID-19 were included in the dataset. A de-identified subject ID, COVID-19 status, age in years and sex were almost always included in the sample metadata. Samples came from the ongoing ImmuneRACE study (first 160 participants) plus 1,254 subjects from 6 global collaborators. The research as a whole found: The amount of clinical and demographic metadata varied by source and participant and was provided uncurated.

As concerns this clone: Its antigen is currently not known. Per-base qualities were not stored, and no clone one base away is much larger.

Via the germline V gene, CDR1 is LGHNA and CDR2 YSLEER. V and J lose 2 bases and 3 bases, and a span of 7 bases separates them. Taken from cysteine to phenylalanine, the CDR3 has 13 residues. Just the 39-base CDR3 DNA is kept, in frame starting at base 1. TCRbeta CDR3 regions were amplified from genomic DNA using the immunoSEQ Assay, a bias-controlled multiplex PCR. The original methods were these. Within the assay, amplification of reference gene primers was used to estimate how many nucleated cells each sample contained. Sequence reads were collapsed and filtered to measure the absolute abundance of every unique TCRbeta CDR3 rearrangement. Productive Simpson clonality was computed per sample as the square root of Simpson's diversity index over productive rearrangements. Imported from immuneACCESS, the table was reduced by TCRdb to in-frame sequences with V and J called. These copies leave out some clones; in studies compared against another copy, an unresolved V gene accounts for under half, and the cause of the remainder is not known. V and J calls and clone size come straight from that table; D and trimming were deduced from the DNA. This sample comprises 300,000 to 350,000 clones, approximately 90% of them detected only once. Approximately 4.1% of the sample comes from the top ten.

Participants in the prospective study were enrolled through a virtual design, were aged roughly 18 to 95 years, and lived in 24 United States geographic areas. Cohort assignment in the prospective study relied on participant-reported clinical history from a screening survey and a study questionnaire. Exposed participants had been in contact, within 2 weeks of entering the study, with a person who had a PCR-confirmed or clinician-diagnosed case of COVID-19. Mobile phlebotomists in the prospective study collected whole blood, serum and a nasopharyngeal or oropharyngeal swab from every participant. Participants in the prospective study had the option to provide additional blood draws and questionnaires over a roughly 2-month period. Blood samples from the prospective study were shipped frozen or at room temperature prior to DNA extraction.

In this chain, TRBV4-3 is recombined with TRBJ2-5; TRBD2 is a weak D gene call, 5 bases matching. Sequenced sample: PBMCs or T cells enriched from blood (not recorded which). The sequence was collected from a woman aged 25 to 39 who had been exposed to COVID-19. The sequence in DNA is TGCGCCAGCAGCCAACTAGCAGAAGAGACCCAGTACTTC. It encodes CASSQLAEETQYF.